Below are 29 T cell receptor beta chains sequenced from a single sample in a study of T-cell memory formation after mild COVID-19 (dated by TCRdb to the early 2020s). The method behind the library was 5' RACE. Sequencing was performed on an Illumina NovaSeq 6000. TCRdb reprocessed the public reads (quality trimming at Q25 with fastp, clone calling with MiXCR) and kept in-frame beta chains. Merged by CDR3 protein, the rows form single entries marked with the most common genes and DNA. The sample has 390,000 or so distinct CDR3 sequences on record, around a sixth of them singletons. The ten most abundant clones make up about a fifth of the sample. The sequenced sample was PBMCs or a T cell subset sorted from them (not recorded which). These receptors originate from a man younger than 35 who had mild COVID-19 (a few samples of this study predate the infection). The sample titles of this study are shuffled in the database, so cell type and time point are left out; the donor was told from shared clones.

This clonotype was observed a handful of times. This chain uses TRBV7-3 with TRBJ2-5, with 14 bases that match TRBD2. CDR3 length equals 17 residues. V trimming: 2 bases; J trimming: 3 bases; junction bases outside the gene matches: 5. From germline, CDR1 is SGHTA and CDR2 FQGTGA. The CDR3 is CASSLGTSGGLEETQYF. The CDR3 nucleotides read TGTGCCAGCAGCTTAGGGACTAGCGGGGGCTTAGAAGAGACCCAGTACTTC.

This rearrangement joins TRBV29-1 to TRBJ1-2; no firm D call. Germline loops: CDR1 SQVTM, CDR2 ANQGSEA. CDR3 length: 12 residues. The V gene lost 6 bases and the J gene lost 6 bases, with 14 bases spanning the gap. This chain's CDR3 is CSVPSLINGYTF. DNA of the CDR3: TGCAGCGTCCCGTCCCTAATCAATGGCTACACCTTC.

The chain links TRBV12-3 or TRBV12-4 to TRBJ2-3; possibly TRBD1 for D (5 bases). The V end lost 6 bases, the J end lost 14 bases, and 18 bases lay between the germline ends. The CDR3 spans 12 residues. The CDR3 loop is CASSTWGGAAYF. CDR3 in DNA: TGTGCCAGCAGCACGTGGGGTGGGGCGGCGTATTTT.

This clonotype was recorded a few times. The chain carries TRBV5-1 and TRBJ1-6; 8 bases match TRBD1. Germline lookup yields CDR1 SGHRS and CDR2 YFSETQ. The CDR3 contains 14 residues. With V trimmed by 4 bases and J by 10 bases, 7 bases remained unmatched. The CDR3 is CASSPGQGVSPLHF. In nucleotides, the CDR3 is TGCGCCAGCAGCCCCGGACAGGGAGTATCACCCCTCCACTTT. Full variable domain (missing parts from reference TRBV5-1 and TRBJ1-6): KAGVTQTPRYLIKTRGQQVTLSCSPISGHRSVSWYQQTPGQGLQFLFEYFSETQRNKGNFPGRFSGRQFSNSRSEMNVSTLELGDSALYLCASSPGQGVSPLHFGNGTRLTVT.

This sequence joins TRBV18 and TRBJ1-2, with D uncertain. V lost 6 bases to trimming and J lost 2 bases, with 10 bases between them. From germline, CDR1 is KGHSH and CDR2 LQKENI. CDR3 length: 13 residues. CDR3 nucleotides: TGTGCCAGCTCCCGCGGACCGAACTATGGCTACACCTTC. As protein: CASSRGPNYGYTF.

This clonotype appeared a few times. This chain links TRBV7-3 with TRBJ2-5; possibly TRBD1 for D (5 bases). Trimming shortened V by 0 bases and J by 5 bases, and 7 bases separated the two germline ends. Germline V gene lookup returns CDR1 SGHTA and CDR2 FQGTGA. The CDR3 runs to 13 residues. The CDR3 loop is CASSLTRDETQYF. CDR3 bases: TGTGCCAGCAGCTTAACCAGGGATGAGACCCAGTACTTC.

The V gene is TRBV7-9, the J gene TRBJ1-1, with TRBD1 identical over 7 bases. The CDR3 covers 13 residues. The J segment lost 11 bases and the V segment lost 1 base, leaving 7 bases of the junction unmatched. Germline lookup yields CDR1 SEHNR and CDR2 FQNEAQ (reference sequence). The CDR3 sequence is CASSLEGETGAFF. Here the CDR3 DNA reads TGTGCCAGCAGCTTAGAGGGGGAGACAGGGGCTTTCTTT.

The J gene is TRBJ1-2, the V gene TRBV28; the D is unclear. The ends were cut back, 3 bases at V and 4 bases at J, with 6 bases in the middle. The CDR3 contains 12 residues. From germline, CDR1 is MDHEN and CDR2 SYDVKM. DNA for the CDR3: TGTGCCAGCAGTTTCATGGCCTATGGCTACACCTTC. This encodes CASSFMAYGYTF.

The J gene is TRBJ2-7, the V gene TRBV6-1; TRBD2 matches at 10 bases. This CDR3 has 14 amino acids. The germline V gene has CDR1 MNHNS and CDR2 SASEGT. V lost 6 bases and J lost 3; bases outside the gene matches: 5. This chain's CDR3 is CASRVAGGLYEQYV. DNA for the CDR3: TGTGCCAGCAGGGTAGCGGGGGGACTCTACGAGCAGTACGTC.

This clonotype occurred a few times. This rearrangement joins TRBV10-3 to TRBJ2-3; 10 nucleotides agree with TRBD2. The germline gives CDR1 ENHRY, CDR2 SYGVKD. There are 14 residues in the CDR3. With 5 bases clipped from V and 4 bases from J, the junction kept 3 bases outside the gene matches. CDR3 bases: TGTGCCATCAGTACTAGCGGGGACTCAGATACGCAGTATTTT. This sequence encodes CAISTSGDSDTQYF.

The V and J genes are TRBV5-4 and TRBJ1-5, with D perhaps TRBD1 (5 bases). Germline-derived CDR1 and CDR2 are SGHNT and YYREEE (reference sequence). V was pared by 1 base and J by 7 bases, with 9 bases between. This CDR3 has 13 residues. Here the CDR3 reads CASSLLGEQPQHF. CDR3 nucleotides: TGTGCCAGCAGCTTGTTGGGGGAACAGCCCCAGCATTTT.

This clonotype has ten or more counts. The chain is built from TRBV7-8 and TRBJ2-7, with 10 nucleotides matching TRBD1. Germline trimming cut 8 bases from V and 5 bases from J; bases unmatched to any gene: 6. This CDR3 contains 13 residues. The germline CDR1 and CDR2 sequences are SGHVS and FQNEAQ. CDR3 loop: CASAPGTGDEQYF. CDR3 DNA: TGTGCCAGCGCACCCGGGACAGGGGACGAGCAGTACTTC.

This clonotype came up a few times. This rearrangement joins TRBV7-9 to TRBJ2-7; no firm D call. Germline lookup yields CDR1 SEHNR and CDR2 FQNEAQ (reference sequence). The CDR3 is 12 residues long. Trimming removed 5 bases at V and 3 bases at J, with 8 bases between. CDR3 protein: CASSVGIYEQYF. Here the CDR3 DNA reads TGTGCCAGCAGCGTAGGGATCTACGAGCAGTACTTC.

Here the CDR3 reads CASSGASGGINEQFF. The DNA for the CDR3 is TGCGCCAGCAGCGGCGCTAGCGGGGGGATCAATGAGCAGTTCTTC. This chain uses TRBV4-1 with TRBJ2-1; 11 bases agree with TRBD2. V was pared by 5 bases and J by 6 bases, with 6 bases of the junction left unmatched. Germline-derived CDR1 and CDR2 are MGHRA and YSYEKL. The CDR3 runs 15 residues.

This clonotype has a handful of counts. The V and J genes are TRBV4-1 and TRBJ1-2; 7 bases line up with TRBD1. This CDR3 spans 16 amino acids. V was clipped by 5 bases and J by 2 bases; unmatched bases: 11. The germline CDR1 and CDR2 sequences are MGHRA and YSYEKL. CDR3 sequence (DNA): TGCGCCAGCAGCTATGGACAGGCGGGGGGGAACTATGGCTACACCTTC. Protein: CASSYGQAGGNYGYTF.

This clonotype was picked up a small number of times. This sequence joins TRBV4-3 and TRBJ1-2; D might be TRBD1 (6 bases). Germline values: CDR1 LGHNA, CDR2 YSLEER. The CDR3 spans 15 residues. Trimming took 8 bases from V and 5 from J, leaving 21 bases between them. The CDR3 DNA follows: TGCGCCAGCCATCAAACAGGGAAATCCCTATATGGCTACACCTTC. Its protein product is CASHQTGKSLYGYTF.

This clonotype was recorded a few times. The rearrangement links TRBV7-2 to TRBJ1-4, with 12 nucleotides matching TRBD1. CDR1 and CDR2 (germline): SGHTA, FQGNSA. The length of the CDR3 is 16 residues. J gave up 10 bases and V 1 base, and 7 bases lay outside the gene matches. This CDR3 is CASSLGGQGASGKLFF. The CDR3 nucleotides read TGTGCCAGCAGCTTAGGGGGACAGGGGGCATCGGGAAAACTGTTTTTT.

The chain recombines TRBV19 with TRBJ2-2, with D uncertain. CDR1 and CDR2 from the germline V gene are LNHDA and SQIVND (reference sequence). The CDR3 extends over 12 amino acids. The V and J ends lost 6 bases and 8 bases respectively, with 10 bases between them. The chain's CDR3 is CASRRRAGELFF. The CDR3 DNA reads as TGTGCCAGTAGGAGGCGTGCTGGGGAGCTGTTTTTT.

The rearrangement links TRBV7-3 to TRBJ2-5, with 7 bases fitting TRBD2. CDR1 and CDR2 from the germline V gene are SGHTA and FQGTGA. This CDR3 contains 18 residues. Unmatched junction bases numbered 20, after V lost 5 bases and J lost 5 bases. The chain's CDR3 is CASSRQWGDYQDRETQYF. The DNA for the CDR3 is TGTGCCAGCAGCCGACAATGGGGGGACTACCAAGATCGGGAGACCCAGTACTTC.

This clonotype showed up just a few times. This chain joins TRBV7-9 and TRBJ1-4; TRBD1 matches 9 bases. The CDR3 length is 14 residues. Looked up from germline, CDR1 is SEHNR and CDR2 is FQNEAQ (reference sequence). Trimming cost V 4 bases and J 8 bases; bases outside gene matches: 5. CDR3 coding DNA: TGTGCCAGCAGCTACGGGACAGGGCGGGAAAAACTGTTTTTT. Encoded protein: CASSYGTGREKLFF.

The CDR3 DNA reads as TGTGCCTGGAGTGTACGGGCAGAATACATTCAGTACTTC. The encoded protein is CAWSVRAEYIQYF. This chain joins TRBV30 and TRBJ2-4; no clear D. This CDR3 has 13 residues. Germline V lookup: CDR1 GTSNPN, CDR2 SVGIG (reference sequence). V was shortened by 0 bases and J by 8 bases, with 11 bases between the two germline ends.

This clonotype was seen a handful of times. DNA for the CDR3: TGTGCCAGCAGCCCCATGACTCGGGGGGGAGAGACCCAGTACTTC. Protein product: CASSPMTRGGETQYF. J is TRBJ2-5 and V is TRBV12-3 or TRBV12-4; 8 bases line up with TRBD2. Trimming cost V 6 bases and J 4 bases; bases outside gene matches: 10. This CDR3 is 15 amino acids long.

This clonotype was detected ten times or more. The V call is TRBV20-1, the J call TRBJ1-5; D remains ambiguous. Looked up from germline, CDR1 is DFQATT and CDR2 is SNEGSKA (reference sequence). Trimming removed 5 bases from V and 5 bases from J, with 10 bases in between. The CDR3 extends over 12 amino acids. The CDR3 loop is CSAGQRDQPQHF. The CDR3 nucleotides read TGCAGTGCTGGTCAACGCGATCAGCCCCAGCATTTT.

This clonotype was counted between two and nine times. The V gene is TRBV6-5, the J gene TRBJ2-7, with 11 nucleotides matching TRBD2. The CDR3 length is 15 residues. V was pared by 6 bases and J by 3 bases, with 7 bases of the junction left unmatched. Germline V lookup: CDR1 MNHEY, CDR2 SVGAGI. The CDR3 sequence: CASRDHGTSGYEQYF. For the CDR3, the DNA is TGTGCCAGCAGAGACCACGGGACTAGCGGCTACGAGCAGTACTTC.

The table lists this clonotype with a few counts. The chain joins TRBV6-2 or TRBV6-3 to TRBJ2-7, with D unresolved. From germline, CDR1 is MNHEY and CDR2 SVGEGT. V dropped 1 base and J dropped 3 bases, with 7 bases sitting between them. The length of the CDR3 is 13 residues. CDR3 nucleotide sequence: TGTGCCAGCAGTTACTTAGGGCTCTACGAGCAGTACTTC. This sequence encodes CASSYLGLYEQYF.

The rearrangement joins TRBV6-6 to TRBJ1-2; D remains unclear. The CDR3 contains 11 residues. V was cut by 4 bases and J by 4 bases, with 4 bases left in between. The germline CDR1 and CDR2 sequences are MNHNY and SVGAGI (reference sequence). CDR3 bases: TGTGCCAGCAGTTTGGTCTATGGCTACACCTTC. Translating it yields CASSLVYGYTF.

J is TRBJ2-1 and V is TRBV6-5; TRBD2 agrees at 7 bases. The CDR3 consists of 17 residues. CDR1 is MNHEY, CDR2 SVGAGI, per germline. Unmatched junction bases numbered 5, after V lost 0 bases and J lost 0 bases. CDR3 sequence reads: CASSYSRSSGSYNEQFF. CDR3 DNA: TGTGCCAGCAGTTACTCGAGGTCTAGCGGCTCCTACAATGAGCAGTTCTTC.

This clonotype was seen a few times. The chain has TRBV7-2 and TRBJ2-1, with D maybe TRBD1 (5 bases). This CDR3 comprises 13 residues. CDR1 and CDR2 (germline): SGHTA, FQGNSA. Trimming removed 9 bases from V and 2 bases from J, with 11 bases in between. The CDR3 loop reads CASSGSTYNEQFF. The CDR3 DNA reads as TGTGCCAGTTCAGGGTCCACCTACAATGAGCAGTTCTTC.

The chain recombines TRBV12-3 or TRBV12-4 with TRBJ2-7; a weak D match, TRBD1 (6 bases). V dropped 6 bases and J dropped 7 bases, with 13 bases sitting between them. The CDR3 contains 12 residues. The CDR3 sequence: CASSAGDWEQYV. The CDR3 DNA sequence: TGTGCCAGCAGCGCAGGGGATTGGGAGCAGTACGTC.